These 24 T cell receptor beta chains originate from one sample sequenced in a study of blood T cell repertoires in COVID-19. The table came from immunoSEQ multiplex PCR; TCRdb's copy has only in-frame clones and leaves some out. The sample lists around 20,000 clones; 88% were seen once. Material for sequencing was PBMCs or T cells enriched from blood (not recorded which). The receptors derive from a woman in her thirties who had recovered from COVID-19.

The genes are TRBV3-1 (or the pseudogene TRBV3-2) and TRBJ2-3; D not certain. The V end was cut by 3 bases, the J end by 2 bases, with 9 bases between. This CDR3 region has 14 residues. Germline assignment: CDR1 LGHDT and CDR2 YNNKEL (reference sequence). In nucleotides, the CDR3 is TGTGCCAGCAGCCAGCTAGGAACCACAGATACGCAGTATTTT. Its translation: CASSQLGTTDTQYF.

The chain combines TRBV5-4 with TRBJ2-1; D is possibly TRBD1 (6 bases). In germline, CDR1 is SGHNT, CDR2 YYREEE (reference sequence). Trimming shortened V by 0 bases and J by 2 bases, and 9 bases separated the two germline ends. The CDR3 is made up of 15 amino acids. The CDR3 spells CASSLDRDTYNEQFF. The DNA for the CDR3 is TGTGCCAGCAGCTTGGACAGGGATACCTACAATGAGCAGTTCTTC.

The chain joins TRBV7-2 to TRBJ2-7; 7 bases line up with TRBD1. J gave up 3 bases and V 8 bases, and 13 bases lay outside the gene matches. The CDR3 spans 15 residues. Germline lookup yields CDR1 SGHTA and CDR2 FQGNSA. The CDR3 bases are TGTGCCAGCCGACTGGACAGGCGTGCCGGCTACGAGCAGTACTTC. Translation: CASRLDRRAGYEQYF. The full variable domain, with the rest looked up from reference TRBV7-2 and TRBJ2-7, is GAGVSQSPSNKVTEKGKDVELRCDPISGHTALYWYRQSLGQGLEFLIYFQGNSAPDKSGLPSDRFSAERTGGSVSTLTIQRTQQEDSAVYLCASRLDRRAGYEQYFGPGTRLTVT.

The chain is built from TRBV7-9 and TRBJ2-7; D gene ambiguous. Germline V gene sequence: CDR1 SEHNR, CDR2 FQNEAQ (reference sequence). Deletions cut 5 bases from V and 3 bases from J, with 14 bases between. CDR3 length: 14 residues. CDR3 amino acids: CASSLQVGLYEQYF. The CDR3 DNA sequence: TGTGCCAGCAGCCTTCAAGTGGGCCTCTACGAGCAGTACTTC.

This chain links TRBV5-1 with TRBJ2-5; 8 nucleotides agree with TRBD1. The germline V gene encodes CDR1 SGHRS and CDR2 YFSETQ. The CDR3 has 14 amino acids. The V segment lost 4 bases and the J segment 5 bases; nucleotides outside the gene matches: 7. This CDR3 reads CASSVQGAMETQYF. CDR3 nucleotide sequence: TGCGCCAGCAGCGTGCAGGGGGCAATGGAGACCCAGTACTTC. The full variable domain, rest sourced from reference TRBV5-1 and TRBJ2-5, is KAGVTQTPRYLIKTRGQQVTLSCSPISGHRSVSWYQQTPGQGLQFLFEYFSETQRNKGNFPGRFSGRQFSNSRSEMNVSTLELGDSALYLCASSVQGAMETQYFGPGTRLLVL.

In DNA form, the CDR3 reads TGTGCCAGCAGCCCCCTAGACGGCCTTGGCTACACCTTC. This codes for CASSPLDGLGYTF. The V gene is TRBV6-2 or TRBV6-3, the J gene TRBJ1-2; no clear D. The germline gives CDR1 MNHEY, CDR2 SVGEGT. The V gene lost 6 bases and the J gene lost 7 bases, with 15 bases spanning the gap. This CDR3 is 13 amino acids long.

V is TRBV5-1 and J is TRBJ2-2, with D tentatively TRBD2 (6 bases). CDR1 is SGHRS and CDR2 is YFSETQ in the germline V gene. This CDR3 spans 16 amino acids. Trimming shortened V by 0 bases and J by 6 bases, and 15 bases separated the two germline ends. CDR3 in DNA: TGCGCCAGCAGCTTGGGTCGGGGGTTCTTACCCGGGGAGCTGTTTTTT. Its protein product is CASSLGRGFLPGELFF.

For this clone: The sample carries other DNA sequences with the same CDR3. The chain recombines TRBV28 with TRBJ2-1; 15 bases are a match to TRBD2. The trim removed 2 bases at V and 7 bases at J, leaving 0 bases unmatched. Germline V gives CDR1 MDHEN, CDR2 SYDVKM. This CDR3 has 15 amino acids. The CDR3 reads CASSLGLAGGNEQFF. CDR3 DNA: TGTGCCAGCAGTTTAGGACTAGCGGGGGGGAATGAGCAGTTCTTC.

The CDR3 here is CASSQDRSPQPNEQFF. Here the CDR3 DNA reads TGTGCCAGCAGCCAAGATCGGAGCCCCCAGCCCAATGAGCAGTTCTTC. The chain has TRBV3-1 (or the pseudogene TRBV3-2) and TRBJ2-1, with D unclear. Germline V lookup: CDR1 LGHDT, CDR2 YNNKEL (reference sequence). With 0 bases removed from V and 6 bases from J, the gap between germline ends came to 15 bases. The CDR3 is 16 residues long.

This chain links TRBV27 with TRBJ2-7; 10 bases match TRBD1. The germline gives CDR1 MNHEY, CDR2 SMNVEV (reference sequence). The CDR3 has 16 amino acids. J was trimmed by 4 bases and V by 0 bases; bases with no gene match: 6. This CDR3 is CASSLSSGTGDYEQYF. The CDR3 DNA follows: TGTGCCAGCAGTTTATCTTCAGGGACAGGGGATTACGAGCAGTACTTC.

The V gene is TRBV7-2, the J gene TRBJ2-1, with TRBD2 as a possible D gene (6 bases). Looked up from germline, CDR1 is SGHTA and CDR2 is FQGNSA. Between the trimmed V and J ends, which lost 3 bases and 4 bases, there was a span of 7 bases. This CDR3 region has 13 residues. CDR3 amino acids: CASSLGLYNEQFF. The DNA of the CDR3 is TGTGCCAGCAGCTTGGGACTTTACAATGAGCAGTTCTTC.

The chain combines TRBV7-2 with TRBJ2-4; 10 positions match TRBD2. J lost 8 bases, V lost 5 bases, and 9 bases had no gene match. CDR3 length equals 15 residues. CDR1 and CDR2 from the germline V gene are SGHTA and FQGNSA. DNA of the CDR3: TGTGCCAGCAGCATAATAGCGGGGGGTTTTGACATTCAGTACTTC. It is translated as CASSIIAGGFDIQYF.

This sequence joins TRBV21-1 and TRBJ2-7; TRBD1, as called in the table, went unchecked against the DNA. TRBV21-1 is tagged as a pseudogene. The CDR3 contains 14 residues. The CDR3 protein is CASKGTGDFYEQYF. The CDR3 DNA sequence: TGTGCCAGCAAGGGGACAGGGGATTTCTACGAGCAGTACTTC.

The chain employs TRBV5-1 and TRBJ2-7; TRBD1 matches at 9 bases. CDR1 and CDR2 (germline): SGHRS, YFSETQ. CDR3 size: 15 residues. Germline trimming cut 4 bases from V and 5 bases from J; bases unmatched to any gene: 10. The CDR3 here is CASSPGGTGRDEQYF. The DNA for the CDR3 is TGCGCCAGCAGCCCAGGAGGGACAGGGAGGGACGAGCAGTACTTC.

V and J are TRBV2 and TRBJ2-2, with D maybe TRBD1 (6 bases). Germline loops: CDR1 SNHLY, CDR2 FYNNEI. The length of the CDR3 is 14 residues. Between the trimmed V and J ends, which lost 6 bases and 1 base, there was a span of 9 bases. The DNA of the CDR3 is TGTGCCAGCAGAACACAGGGGAACACCGGGGAGCTGTTTTTT. Translating gives CASRTQGNTGELFF.

The chain combines TRBV19 with TRBJ2-7; TRBD2 matches at 10 bases. From germline, CDR1 is LNHDA and CDR2 SQIVND (reference sequence). The CDR3 runs 16 residues. J was trimmed by 2 bases and V by 1 base; bases with no gene match: 5. The CDR3 loop reads CASSIGEGLAAYEQYF. Written as DNA, the CDR3 is TGTGCCAGTAGTATAGGGGAAGGACTAGCGGCCTACGAGCAGTACTTC.

This chain links TRBV30 with TRBJ2-5, with a tentative D call TRBD2 (6 bases). Germline CDR1 reads GTSNPN; CDR2 reads SVGIG (reference sequence). This CDR3 comprises 13 residues. V was shortened by 2 bases and J by 2 bases, with 9 bases between the two germline ends. In nucleotides, the CDR3 is TGTGCCTGGAGTAGCGGGCGACAAGAGACCCAGTACTTC. Translation gives CAWSSGRQETQYF.

This sequence joins TRBV7-9 and TRBJ1-1; D is uncertain. The V gene's germline CDR1 is SEHNR and CDR2 FQNEAQ (reference sequence). The CDR3 is 13 amino acids. Trimming shortened V by 6 bases and J by 1 base, and 9 bases separated the two germline ends. This CDR3 reads CASRREGNTEAFF. Here the CDR3 DNA reads TGTGCCAGCAGACGAGAGGGGAACACTGAAGCTTTCTTT.

DNA for the CDR3: TGTGCCAGCAGCTTAGTTTCTAGCGGGCCCGGGGAGCTGTTTTTT. Translating it yields CASSLVSSGPGELFF. This chain uses TRBV7-6 with TRBJ2-2; 8 bases map to TRBD2. Germline-derived CDR1 and CDR2 are SGHVS and FNYEAQ. The CDR3 runs to 15 residues. J lost 6 bases, V lost 1 base, and 4 bases had no gene match.

The chain links TRBV27 to TRBJ2-7; 9 nucleotides line up with TRBD1. Germline trimming cut 5 bases from V and 5 bases from J; bases unmatched to any gene: 10. The CDR3 is made up of 15 amino acids. CDR1 is MNHEY, CDR2 SMNVEV, per germline (reference sequence). The CDR3, as DNA: TGTGCCAGCAGTCCAGGACAGGGGTCTTTTGACGAGCAGTACTTC. The encoded protein is CASSPGQGSFDEQYF.

The rearrangement joins TRBV6-5 to TRBJ1-6; D unclear. Trimming left V 7 bases short and J 9 bases short, with 13 bases between. The CDR3 has 13 amino acids. Looked up from germline, CDR1 is MNHEY and CDR2 is SVGAGI. The CDR3 region is CASTPGSVSPLHF. CDR3 DNA sequence: TGTGCCAGCACCCCCGGGTCGGTTTCACCCCTCCACTTT.

This clone appeared a single time. The V call is TRBV2, the J call TRBJ2-1; TRBD1 aligns across 10 bases. V shed 3 bases and J 0 bases; nucleotides not matched to a gene: 20. This CDR3 is 22 amino acids long. Germline V gives CDR1 SNHLY, CDR2 FYNNEI. CDR3 loop: CASSELFQWDRGLSSSYNEQFF. In nucleotides, the CDR3 is TGTGCCAGCAGTGAGCTTTTCCAGTGGGACAGGGGCCTCTCAAGCTCCTACAATGAGCAGTTCTTC. Together with reference TRBV2 and TRBJ2-1, the CDR3 gives the full variable domain: EPEVTQTPSHQVTQMGQEVILRCVPISNHLYFYWYRQILGQKVEFLVSFYNNEISEKSEIFDDQFSVERPDGSNFTLKIRSTKLEDSAMYFCASSELFQWDRGLSSSYNEQFFGPGTRLTVL.

The rearrangement joins TRBV5-4 to TRBJ2-5; 9 bases align to TRBD2. Unmatched junction bases numbered 4, after V lost 2 bases and J lost 2 bases. The CDR3 covers 15 residues. In germline, CDR1 is SGHNT, CDR2 YYREEE (reference sequence). The CDR3 DNA sequence: TGTGCCAGCAGCTTTAGCGGGGGCCTTCAAGAGACCCAGTACTTC. Translated: CASSFSGGLQETQYF.

The V gene is TRBV6-4, the J gene TRBJ2-1; TRBD2 aligns across 9 bases. The V gene's germline CDR1 is MRHNA and CDR2 SNTAGT. This CDR3 comprises 15 residues. V lost 3 bases to trimming and J lost 7 bases; unmatched junction nucleotides: 7. The CDR3 nucleotides are TGTGCCAGCAGTGAGCGGGGGGGCACGGGAAATGAGCAGTTCTTC. It encodes CASSERGGTGNEQFF.